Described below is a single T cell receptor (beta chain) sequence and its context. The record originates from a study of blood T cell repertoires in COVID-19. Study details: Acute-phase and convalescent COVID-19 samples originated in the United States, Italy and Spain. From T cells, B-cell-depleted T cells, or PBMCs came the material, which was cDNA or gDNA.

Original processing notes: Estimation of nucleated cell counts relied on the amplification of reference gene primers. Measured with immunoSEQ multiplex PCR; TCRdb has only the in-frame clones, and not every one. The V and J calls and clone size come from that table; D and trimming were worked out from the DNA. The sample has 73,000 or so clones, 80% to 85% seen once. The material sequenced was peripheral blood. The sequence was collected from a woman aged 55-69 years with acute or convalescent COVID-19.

The CDR3 is CASSQGMEGVSGANVLTF. CDR3 in DNA: TGTGCCAGCAGCCAAGGCATGGAAGGAGTCTCTGGGGCCAACGTCCTGACTTTC. The chain has TRBV4-2 and TRBJ2-6; unclear D gene. The CDR3 length is 18 residues. Per germline, CDR1 LGHNA and CDR2 YNFKEQ. V lost 1 base, J lost 0 bases, and 13 bases lay in between.